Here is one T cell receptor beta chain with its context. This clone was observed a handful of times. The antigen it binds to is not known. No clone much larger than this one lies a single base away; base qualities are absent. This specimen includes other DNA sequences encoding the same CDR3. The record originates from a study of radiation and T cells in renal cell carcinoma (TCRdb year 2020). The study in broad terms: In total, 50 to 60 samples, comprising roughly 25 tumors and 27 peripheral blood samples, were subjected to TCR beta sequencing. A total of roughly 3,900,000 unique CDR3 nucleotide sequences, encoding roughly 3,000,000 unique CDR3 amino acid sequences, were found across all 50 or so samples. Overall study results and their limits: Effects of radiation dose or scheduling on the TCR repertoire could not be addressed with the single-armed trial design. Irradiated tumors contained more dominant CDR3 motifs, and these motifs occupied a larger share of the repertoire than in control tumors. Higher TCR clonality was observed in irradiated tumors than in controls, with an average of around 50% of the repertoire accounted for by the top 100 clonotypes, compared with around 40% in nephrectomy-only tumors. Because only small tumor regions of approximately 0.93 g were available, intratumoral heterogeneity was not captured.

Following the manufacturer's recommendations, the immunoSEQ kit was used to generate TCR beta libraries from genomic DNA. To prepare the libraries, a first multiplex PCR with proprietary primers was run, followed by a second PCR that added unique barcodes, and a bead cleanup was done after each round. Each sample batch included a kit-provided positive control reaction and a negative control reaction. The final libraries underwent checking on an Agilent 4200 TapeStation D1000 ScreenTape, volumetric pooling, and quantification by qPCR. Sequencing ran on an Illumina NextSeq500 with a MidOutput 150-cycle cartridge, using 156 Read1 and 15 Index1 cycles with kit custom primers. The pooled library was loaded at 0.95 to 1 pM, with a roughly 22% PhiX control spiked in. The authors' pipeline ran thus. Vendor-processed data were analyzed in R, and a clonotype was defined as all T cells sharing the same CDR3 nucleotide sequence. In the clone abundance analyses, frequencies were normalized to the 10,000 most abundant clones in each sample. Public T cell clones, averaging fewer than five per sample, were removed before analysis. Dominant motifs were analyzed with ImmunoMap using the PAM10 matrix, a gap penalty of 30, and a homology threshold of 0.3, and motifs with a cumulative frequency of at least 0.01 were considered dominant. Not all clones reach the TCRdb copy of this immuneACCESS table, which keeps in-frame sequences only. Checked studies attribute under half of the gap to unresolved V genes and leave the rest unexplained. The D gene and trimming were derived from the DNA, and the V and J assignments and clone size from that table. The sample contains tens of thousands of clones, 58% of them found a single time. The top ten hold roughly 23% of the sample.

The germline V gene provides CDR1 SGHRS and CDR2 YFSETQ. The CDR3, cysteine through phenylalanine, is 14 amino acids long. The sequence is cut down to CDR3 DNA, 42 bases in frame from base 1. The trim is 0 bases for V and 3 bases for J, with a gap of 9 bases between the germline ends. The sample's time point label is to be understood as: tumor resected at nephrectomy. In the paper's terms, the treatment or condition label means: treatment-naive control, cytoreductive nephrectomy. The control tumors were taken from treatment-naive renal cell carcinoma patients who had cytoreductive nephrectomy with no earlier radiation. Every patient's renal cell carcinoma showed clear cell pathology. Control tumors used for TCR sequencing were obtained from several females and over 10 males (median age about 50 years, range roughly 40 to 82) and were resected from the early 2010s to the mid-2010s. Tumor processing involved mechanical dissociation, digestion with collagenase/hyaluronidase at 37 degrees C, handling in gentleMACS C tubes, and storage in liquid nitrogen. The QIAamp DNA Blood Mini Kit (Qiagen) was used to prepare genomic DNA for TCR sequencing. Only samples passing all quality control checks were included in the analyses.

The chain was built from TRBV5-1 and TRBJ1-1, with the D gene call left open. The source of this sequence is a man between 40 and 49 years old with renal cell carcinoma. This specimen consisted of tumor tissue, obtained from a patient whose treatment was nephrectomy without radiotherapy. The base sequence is TGCGCCAGCAGCTTGGCCGGAGGCTACACTGAAGCTTTCTTT. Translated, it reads CASSLAGGYTEAFF.